These T cell receptor beta chains were read from a single sample in a study of Ad26.COV2.S vaccination and SARS-CoV-2 variants. Using immunoSEQ multiplex PCR, the repertoire was profiled, and TCRdb retains in-frame clones only, with some absent. The sample has roughly 500,000 clones; 89% are singletons. The source was peripheral blood, collected in a trial of Ad26.COV2.S vaccine versus placebo. The receptors here all came from a person between 18 and 59 years old who received the Ad26.COV2.S COVID-19 vaccine or a placebo. CDR3s include the opening cysteine and the closing phenylalanine or tryptophan. D genes are given only for firm matches. Expanded clones are given a class, and other clones once, few, many or no size at all.

>TRBV7-2|14|.|.|TRBJ1-2
TGTGCCAGCAGCCTACGGCAAGGGAGGTATGGCTACACCTTC
CASSLRQGRYGYTF
>TRBV6-6|17|.|.|TRBJ2-4
TGTGCCAGCAGTCAAACCAGGGCCCGGGAGGCCAAAAACATTCAGTACTTC
CASSQTRAREAKNIQYF
>TRBV7-8|15|few|.|TRBJ2-2
TGTGCCAGCAGCCGCAGAGGGGACTACACCGGGGAGCTGTTTTTT
CASSRRGDYTGELFF
>TRBV7-2|14|.|.|TRBJ1-2
TGTGCCAGCAGCATCCGATTAAGGGGAGGGGGCTACACCTTC
CASSIRLRGGGYTF
>TRBV4-3|16|.|TRBD1|TRBJ2-1
TGCGCCAGCAGCCAAGAGCCGGGACAGACGTACAATGAGCAGTTCTTC
CASSQEPGQTYNEQFF
>TRBV19|13|.|.|TRBJ1-6
TGTGCCAGTAGTGTCCGAGGGAATTCACCCCTCCACTTT
CASSVRGNSPLHF
>TRBV3-1/TRBV3-2|13|.|.|TRBJ1-2
TGTGCCAGCAGCCAAGATCCCAGATATGGCTACACCTTC
CASSQDPRYGYTF
>TRBV9|14|.|TRBD2|TRBJ2-7
TGTGCCAGCAGCCCGGGGGGGAGCGGCTACGAGCAGTACTTC
CASSPGGSGYEQYF
>TRBV6-6|13|.|.|TRBJ2-3
TGTGCCAGCAGGTACAGGGGGGGTAATACGCAGTATTTT
CASRYRGGNTQYF
>TRBV28|17|.|TRBD2|TRBJ2-3
TGTGCCAGCAGTTTAAACGCGGTAGCGGGCCTCACAGATACGCAGTATTTT
CASSLNAVAGLTDTQYF
>TRBV20-1|13|once|.|TRBJ2-3
TGCAGTGCTAGTCCGGGGACCACAGATACGCAGTATTTT
CSASPGTTDTQYF
>TRBV7-8|13|few|.|TRBJ1-1
TGTGCCAGCAGCTCAGCAGAGGGCACTGAAGCTTTCTTT
CASSSAEGTEAFF
>TRBV7-2|15|.|TRBD1|TRBJ1-5
TGTGCCAGCAGCCCCGGACAGGGAATGGCGCAGCCCCAGCATTTT
CASSPGQGMAQPQHF